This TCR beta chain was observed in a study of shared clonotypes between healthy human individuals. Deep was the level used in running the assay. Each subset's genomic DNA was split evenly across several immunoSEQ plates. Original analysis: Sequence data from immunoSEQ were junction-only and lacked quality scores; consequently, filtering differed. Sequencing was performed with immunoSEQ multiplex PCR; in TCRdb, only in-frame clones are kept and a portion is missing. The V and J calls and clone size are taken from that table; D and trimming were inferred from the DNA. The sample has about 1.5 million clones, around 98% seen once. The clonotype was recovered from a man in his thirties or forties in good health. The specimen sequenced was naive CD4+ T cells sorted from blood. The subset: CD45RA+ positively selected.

This CDR3 is CAWSGYLGVSYEQYF. The CDR3 DNA reads as TGTGCCTGGAGTGGCTACTTGGGGGTCTCCTACGAGCAGTACTTC. The chain recombines TRBV30 with TRBJ2-7; the D call may be TRBD1 or TRBD2 (5 bases each). The CDR3 runs 15 residues. Germline values: CDR1 GTSNPN, CDR2 SVGIG (reference sequence). Trimming shortened V by 1 base and J by 0 bases, and 13 bases separated the two germline ends.